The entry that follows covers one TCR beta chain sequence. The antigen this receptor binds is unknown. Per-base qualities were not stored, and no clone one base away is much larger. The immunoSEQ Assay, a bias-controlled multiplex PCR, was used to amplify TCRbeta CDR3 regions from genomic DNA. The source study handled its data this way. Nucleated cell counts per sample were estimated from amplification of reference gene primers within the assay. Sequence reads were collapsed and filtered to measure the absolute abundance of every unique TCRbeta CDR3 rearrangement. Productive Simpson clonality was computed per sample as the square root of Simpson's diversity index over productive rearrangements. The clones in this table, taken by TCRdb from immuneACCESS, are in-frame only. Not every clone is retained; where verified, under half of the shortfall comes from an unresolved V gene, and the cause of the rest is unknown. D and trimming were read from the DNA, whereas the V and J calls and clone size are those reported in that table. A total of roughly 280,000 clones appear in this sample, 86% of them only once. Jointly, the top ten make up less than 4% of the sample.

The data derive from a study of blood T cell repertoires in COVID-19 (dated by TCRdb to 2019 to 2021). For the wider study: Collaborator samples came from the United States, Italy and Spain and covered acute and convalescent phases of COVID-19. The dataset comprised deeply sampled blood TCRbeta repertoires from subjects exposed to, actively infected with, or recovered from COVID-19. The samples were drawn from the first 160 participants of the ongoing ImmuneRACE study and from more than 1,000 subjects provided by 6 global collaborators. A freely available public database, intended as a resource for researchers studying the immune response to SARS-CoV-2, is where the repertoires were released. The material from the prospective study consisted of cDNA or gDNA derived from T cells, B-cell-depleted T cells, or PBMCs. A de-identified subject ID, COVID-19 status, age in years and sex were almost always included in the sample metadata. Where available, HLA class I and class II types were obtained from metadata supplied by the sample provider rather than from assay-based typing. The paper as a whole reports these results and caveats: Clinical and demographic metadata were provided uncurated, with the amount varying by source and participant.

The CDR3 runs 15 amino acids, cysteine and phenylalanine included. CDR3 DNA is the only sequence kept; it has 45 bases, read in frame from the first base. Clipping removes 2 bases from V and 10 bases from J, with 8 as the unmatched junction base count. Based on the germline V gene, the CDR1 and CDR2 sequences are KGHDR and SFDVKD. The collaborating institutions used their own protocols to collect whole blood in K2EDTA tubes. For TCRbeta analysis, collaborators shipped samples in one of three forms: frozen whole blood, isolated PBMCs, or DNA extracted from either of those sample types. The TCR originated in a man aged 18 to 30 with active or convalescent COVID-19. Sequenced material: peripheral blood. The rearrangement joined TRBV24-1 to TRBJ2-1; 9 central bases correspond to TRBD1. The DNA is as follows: TGTGCCACCAGTGATTGGGAGACAGGGGGAAGCGAGCAGTTCTTC. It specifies CATSDWETGGSEQFF.